The clone carrying this T cell receptor (beta chain) was seen a single time. What it recognizes is unknown. The sample originates from a study of T cell responses to AZD1222 COVID-19 vaccine. General study points: Donors, mostly white British, included more females; clonal diversity was possibly underestimated.

Per germline, CDR1 SGHNT and CDR2 YYREEE (reference sequence). This CDR3 comprises 15 residues. The ends were cut back, 0 bases at V and 0 bases at J, with 7 bases in the middle. Pooled samples include second doses given at about 4 or 12 weeks. The assay was immunoSEQ multiplex PCR, and TCRdb's table has in-frame clones only and misses some. This table holds 120,000 or so clones, approximately 90% found once. The sequence was obtained from an adult who received the AZD1222 COVID-19 vaccine. Sequencing was performed on peripheral blood, taken 28 days after the second AZD1222 dose. The rearrangement joins TRBV5-4 to TRBJ2-1, with D possibly matching TRBD1 (6 bases). Here the CDR3 reads CASSLVGGSYNEQFF. The CDR3 nucleotides are TGTGCCAGCAGCTTGGTAGGGGGCTCCTACAATGAGCAGTTCTTC.